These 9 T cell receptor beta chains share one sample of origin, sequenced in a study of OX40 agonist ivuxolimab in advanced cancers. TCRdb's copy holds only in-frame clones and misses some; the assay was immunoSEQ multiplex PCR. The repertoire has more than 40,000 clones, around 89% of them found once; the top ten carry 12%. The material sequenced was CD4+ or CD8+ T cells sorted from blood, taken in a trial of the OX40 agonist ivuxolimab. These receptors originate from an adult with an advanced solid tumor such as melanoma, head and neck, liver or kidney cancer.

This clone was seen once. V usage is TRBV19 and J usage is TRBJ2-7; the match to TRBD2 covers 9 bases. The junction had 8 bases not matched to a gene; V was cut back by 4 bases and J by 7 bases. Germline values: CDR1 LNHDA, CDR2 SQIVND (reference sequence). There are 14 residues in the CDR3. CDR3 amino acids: CASSTSGATGEQYF. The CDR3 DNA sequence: TGTGCCAGTAGTACTAGCGGGGCAACGGGTGAGCAGTACTTC.

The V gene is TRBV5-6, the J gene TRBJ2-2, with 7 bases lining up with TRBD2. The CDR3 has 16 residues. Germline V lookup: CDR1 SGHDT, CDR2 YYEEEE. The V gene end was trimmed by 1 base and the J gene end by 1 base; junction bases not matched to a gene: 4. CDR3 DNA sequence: TGTGCCAGCAGCTTGTGGCCGGGGGGGAACACCGGGGAGCTGTTTTTT. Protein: CASSLWPGGNTGELFF.

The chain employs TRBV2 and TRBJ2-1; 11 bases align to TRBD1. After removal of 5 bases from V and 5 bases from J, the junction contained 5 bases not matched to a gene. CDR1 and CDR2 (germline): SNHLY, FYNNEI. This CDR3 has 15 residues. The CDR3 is CASSPDRGRNNEQFF. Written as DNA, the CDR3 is TGTGCCAGCAGTCCGGACAGGGGGCGTAACAATGAGCAGTTCTTC.

For the CDR3, the DNA is TGTGCCAGCAGCGGATGGGAGTCCTACGAGCAGTACTTC. Translating it yields CASSGWESYEQYF. The gene calls are TRBV9 and TRBJ2-7; perhaps TRBD2 as D (5 bases). Germline V gives CDR1 SGDLS, CDR2 YYNGEE. The germline V and J ends were trimmed by 3 bases and 1 base, with 8 bases remaining between them. This CDR3 region has 13 residues.

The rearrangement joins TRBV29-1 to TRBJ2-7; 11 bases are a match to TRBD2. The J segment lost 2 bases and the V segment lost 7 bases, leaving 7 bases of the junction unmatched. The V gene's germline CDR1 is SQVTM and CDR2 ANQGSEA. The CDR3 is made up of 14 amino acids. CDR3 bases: TGCAGCGCGGGGACTAGCGGAAAACCCTACGAGCAGTACTTC. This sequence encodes CSAGTSGKPYEQYF.

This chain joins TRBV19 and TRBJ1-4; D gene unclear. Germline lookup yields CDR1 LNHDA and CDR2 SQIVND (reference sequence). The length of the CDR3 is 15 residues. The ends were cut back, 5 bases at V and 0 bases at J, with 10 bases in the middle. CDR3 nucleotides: TGTGCCAGTAGTGACCGGGCCCCAACTAATGAAAAACTGTTTTTT. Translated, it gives CASSDRAPTNEKLFF. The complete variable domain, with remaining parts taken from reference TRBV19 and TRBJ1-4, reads DGGITQSPKYLFRKEGQNVTLSCEQNLNHDAMYWYRQDPGQGLRLIYYSQIVNDFQKGDIAEGYSVSREKKESFPLTVTSAQKNPTAFYLCASSDRAPTNEKLFFGSGTQLSVL.

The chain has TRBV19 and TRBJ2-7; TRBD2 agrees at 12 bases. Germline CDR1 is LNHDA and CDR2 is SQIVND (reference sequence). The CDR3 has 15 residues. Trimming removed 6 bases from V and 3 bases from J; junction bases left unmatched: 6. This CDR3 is CASSAGLAGLYEQYF. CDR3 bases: TGTGCCAGTAGCGCGGGACTAGCGGGTCTCTACGAGCAGTACTTC.

CDR3 loop: CAIGQGLETQYF. In DNA form, the CDR3 reads TGTGCCATTGGACAGGGATTAGAGACCCAGTACTTC. The V gene is TRBV6-5, the J gene TRBJ2-5; 8 bases fit TRBD1. Looked up from germline, CDR1 is MNHEY and CDR2 is SVGAGI. Trimming at V came to 10 bases and at J to 4 bases, leaving 5 bases not matched to a gene. The CDR3 spans 12 residues.

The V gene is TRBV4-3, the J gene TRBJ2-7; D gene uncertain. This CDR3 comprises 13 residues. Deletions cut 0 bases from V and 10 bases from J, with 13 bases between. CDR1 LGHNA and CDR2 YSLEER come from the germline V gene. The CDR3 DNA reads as TGCGCCAGCAGCCAAGATCCGAACCTAGGACAGTACTTC. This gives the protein CASSQDPNLGQYF.